One sample yielded the 9 T cell receptor beta chains listed below, sequenced in a study of tumor-infiltrating lymphocytes in localized non-small cell lung cancer. Profiled with immunoSEQ multiplex PCR; TCRdb holds only in-frame clones, not every one. Of around 25,000 clones in the sample, about two thirds were seen once. The sample was lung tumor tissue. These receptors were obtained from a human donor with non-small cell lung cancer.

V usage is TRBV27 and J usage is TRBJ1-1; D is perhaps TRBD1 (6 bases). CDR3 length equals 14 residues. Trimming stripped 5 bases from V and 3 bases from J, with 13 bases between. Germline V gene lookup returns CDR1 MNHEY and CDR2 SMNVEV (reference sequence). The CDR3 region has the DNA TGTGCCAGCAGTCCAGGGACACCTTACACTGAAGCTTTCTTT. This translates into CASSPGTPYTEAFF.

This clone appeared a few times. V is TRBV7-9 and J is TRBJ1-4, with TRBD1 matching over 12 bases. V shed 4 bases and J 2 bases; nucleotides not matched to a gene: 2. CDR1 is SEHNR, CDR2 FQNEAQ, per germline (reference sequence). This CDR3 has 16 residues. This CDR3 reads CASSSGQGATNEKLFF. DNA for the CDR3: TGTGCCAGCAGCTCGGGACAGGGGGCGACTAATGAAAAACTGTTTTTT.

This clone occurred a few times. This chain uses TRBV18 with TRBJ1-2; the match to TRBD1 covers 7 bases. CDR1 is KGHSH and CDR2 is LQKENI in the germline V gene. V lost 6 bases to trimming and J lost 2 bases; unmatched junction nucleotides: 3. CDR3 length: 13 residues. The CDR3 nucleotides read TGTGCCAGCTCTCCGGACAGGAACTATGGCTACACCTTC. Protein: CASSPDRNYGYTF. Together with reference TRBV18 and TRBJ1-2, the CDR3 gives the full variable domain: NAGVMQNPRHLVRRRGQEARLRCSPMKGHSHVYWYRQLPEEGLKFMVYLQKENIIDESGMPKERFSAEFPKEGPSILRIQQVVRGDSAAYFCASSPDRNYGYTFGSGTRLTVV.

This clone has a single count. The V gene is TRBV6-6, the J gene TRBJ2-1, with 7 bases lining up with TRBD2. The CDR3 totals 14 residues. CDR1 and CDR2 (germline): MNHNY, SVGAGI (reference sequence). Trimming cost V 2 bases and J 5 bases; bases outside gene matches: 3. Here the CDR3 reads CASSYIAGDNEQFF. The CDR3 DNA sequence: TGTGCCAGCAGTTACATTGCGGGAGACAATGAGCAGTTCTTC.

The chain uses TRBV5-1 and TRBJ2-5; possibly TRBD2 for D (6 bases). Trimming took off 0 bases at V and 5 bases at J, with 17 bases between the two ends. The CDR3 totals 16 residues. Per germline, CDR1 SGHRS and CDR2 YFSETQ. CDR3 sequence: CASSLAGGSGGETQYF. DNA of the CDR3: TGCGCCAGCAGCTTGGCCGGTGGTAGCGGAGGGGAGACCCAGTACTTC. Combining the CDR3 with reference TRBV5-1 and TRBJ2-5 gives the whole variable domain KAGVTQTPRYLIKTRGQQVTLSCSPISGHRSVSWYQQTPGQGLQFLFEYFSETQRNKGNFPGRFSGRQFSNSRSEMNVSTLELGDSALYLCASSLAGGSGGETQYFGPGTRLLVL.

The chain uses TRBV10-2 and TRBJ2-3; 12 positions match TRBD2. Germline loops: CDR1 WSHSY, CDR2 SAAADI. The V and J ends lost 7 bases and 3 bases, in that order; junction bases with no gene match: 5. CDR3 length: 15 amino acids. The CDR3 DNA follows: TGCGCCAGCAAATTAGGGACTAGCGGGACAGATACGCAGTATTTT. Its translation is CASKLGTSGTDTQYF.

This clone was observed a few times. The chain recombines TRBV18 with TRBJ1-5, with D unresolved. The CDR3 length is 13 residues. Germline V gives CDR1 KGHSH, CDR2 LQKENI. Deletions cut 6 bases from V and 5 bases from J, with 11 bases between. CDR3 protein: CASSGTQDQPQHF. The CDR3 bases are TGTGCCAGCTCGGGAACGCAGGATCAGCCCCAGCATTTT.

The V call is TRBV4-1, the J call TRBJ1-6, with D perhaps TRBD1 (5 bases). CDR1 and CDR2 from the germline V gene are MGHRA and YSYEKL. The CDR3 loop spans 15 amino acids. Trimming pared 0 bases from V and 7 bases from J, leaving 10 bases between. The CDR3 DNA sequence: TGCGCCAGCAGCCAAGATCAGGGAAACAATTCACCCCTCCACTTT. This gives the protein CASSQDQGNNSPLHF.

This rearrangement joins TRBV2 to TRBJ1-1, with D hard to call. Germline CDR1 reads SNHLY; CDR2 reads FYNNEI. Trimming removed 6 bases at V and 1 base at J, with 9 bases between. This CDR3 spans 13 amino acids. CDR3 coding DNA: TGTGCCAGCAGGGTTTCGGCGAACACTGAAGCTTTCTTT. Translated: CASRVSANTEAFF.